One and the same sample provided the 18 T cell receptor beta chains below, sequenced in a study of graft-versus-host responses after intestinal transplantation. Profiled with immunoSEQ multiplex PCR; TCRdb holds only in-frame clones, not every one. The sample shows 70,000 to 80,000 clones, around 91% of them seen only once. The antigens for these receptors are not known. The source was unstimulated CD8+ T cells sorted from spleen or lymph node cells, collected before intestinal transplant. The receptor source for this set is a human donor who received an intestinal transplant.

This clone was detected only a few times. The chain combines TRBV5-6 with TRBJ2-7, with D perhaps matching TRBD2 (5 bases). Trimming took off 0 bases at V and 5 bases at J, with 12 bases between the two ends. The CDR3 length is 14 residues. Germline V gives CDR1 SGHDT, CDR2 YYEEEE. This CDR3 is CASSLGLAIDEQYF. CDR3 DNA sequence: TGTGCCAGCAGCTTGGGGCTAGCAATCGACGAGCAGTACTTC.

J is TRBJ2-1 and V is TRBV20-1; D gene uncertain. Trimming took off 5 bases at V and 4 bases at J, with 6 bases between the two ends. The CDR3 consists of 11 residues. CDR1 is DFQATT and CDR2 is SNEGSKA in the germline V gene (reference sequence). CDR3 sequence: CSAPQYNEQFF. The CDR3 coding sequence is TGCAGTGCTCCACAGTACAATGAGCAGTTCTTC.

The genes are TRBV29-1 and TRBJ1-1, with D unclear. Germline lookup yields CDR1 SQVTM and CDR2 ANQGSEA. The CDR3 is made up of 14 amino acids. Trimming shortened V by 0 bases and J by 0 bases, and 8 bases separated the two germline ends. The CDR3 sequence is CSVEEAAMNTEAFF. CDR3 bases: TGCAGCGTTGAAGAGGCGGCTATGAACACTGAAGCTTTCTTT.

The count of this clone is one. The chain's CDR3 is CASSLGGFATNEKLFF. In nucleotides, the CDR3 is TGTGCCAGCAGCTTAGGTGGCTTCGCAACTAATGAAAAACTGTTTTTT. This chain joins TRBV7-9 and TRBJ1-4; D gene uncertain. This CDR3 is 16 amino acids long. Between the trimmed V and J ends, which lost 1 base and 0 bases, there was a span of 9 bases. Per germline, CDR1 SEHNR and CDR2 FQNEAQ (reference sequence).

The J gene is TRBJ2-7, the V gene TRBV7-9; 8 bases match TRBD1. Trimming took 4 bases from V and 4 from J; bases not matched to a gene: 6. The CDR3 is 14 amino acids. Germline-derived CDR1 and CDR2 are SEHNR and FQNEAQ (reference sequence). As DNA, the CDR3 is TGTGCCAGCAGCTCCGGACAGGGATCGTACGAGCAGTACTTC. Translation gives CASSSGQGSYEQYF.

The rearrangement links TRBV9 to TRBJ1-5, with D possibly being TRBD1 (5 bases). CDR1 and CDR2 (germline): SGDLS, YYNGEE. Trimming removed 3 bases from V and 5 bases from J, with 9 bases in between. The CDR3 is 13 amino acids. The CDR3 nucleotides read TGTGCCAGCAGCGGCGGAGGGGATCAGCCCCAGCATTTT. As protein: CASSGGGDQPQHF.

This clone was observed a single time. The V gene is TRBV27, the J gene TRBJ2-3, with TRBD2 identical over 9 bases. The CDR3 consists of 17 residues. V gave up 7 bases and J gave up 0 bases; unmatched junction bases: 11. Germline V lookup: CDR1 MNHEY, CDR2 SMNVEV (reference sequence). CDR3 in amino acids: CASNQLPLAGSTDTQYF. The CDR3 coding sequence is TGTGCCAGCAACCAATTGCCGCTAGCGGGGAGCACAGATACGCAGTATTTT.

CDR3 region: CASSGRDRSTGELFF. The CDR3 nucleotides read TGTGCCAGCAGTGGCCGGGACAGGAGCACCGGGGAGCTGTTTTTT. This chain uses TRBV27 with TRBJ2-2; TRBD1 matches at 8 bases. Unmatched junction bases numbered 6, after V lost 5 bases and J lost 4 bases. Per the germline V gene, CDR1 is MNHEY and CDR2 is SMNVEV (reference sequence). The length of the CDR3 is 15 residues.

The V gene is TRBV10-2, the J gene TRBJ1-5, with D unresolved. Germline assignment: CDR1 WSHSY and CDR2 SAAADI. V lost 2 bases, J lost 0 bases, and 11 bases lay in between. CDR3 length: 16 residues. The CDR3 loop is CASSEADLYSNQPQHF. CDR3 DNA: TGCGCCAGCAGTGAGGCGGATCTATATAGCAATCAGCCCCAGCATTTT.

A remark on this clone: Within the sample, other DNA sequences also encode this same CDR3. The chain joins TRBV11-2 to TRBJ1-1; D remains ambiguous. The germline CDR1 and CDR2 sequences are SGHAT and FQNNGV. The CDR3 has 10 amino acids. The CDR3, as DNA: TGTGCTTCCCGGGGCACTGAAGCTTTCTTT. Translating it yields CASRGTEAFF.

V gene TRBV6-1 combines with J gene TRBJ1-5; TRBD1 is a possible D gene (5 bases). Looked up from germline, CDR1 is MNHNS and CDR2 is SASEGT. Trimming shortened V by 0 bases and J by 0 bases, and 18 bases separated the two germline ends. The CDR3 consists of 19 residues. CDR3 sequence: CASSEARPGWGHSNQPQHF. The CDR3 DNA sequence: TGTGCCAGCAGTGAAGCCAGACCCGGATGGGGCCATAGCAATCAGCCCCAGCATTTT.

Within the sample, this clone is medium-sized (0.01 to 0.1%). This chain links TRBV7-8 with TRBJ1-4, with D tentatively TRBD1 (6 bases). Germline V CDR1 and CDR2: SGHVS, FQNEAQ. The CDR3 runs 15 residues. V shed 5 bases and J shed 7 bases, with 17 bases lying between them. The CDR3 region has the DNA TGTGCCAGCAGCCCCGGACAGCCTATCGGTGAAAAACTGTTTTTT. Encoded protein: CASSPGQPIGEKLFF.

V is TRBV19 and J is TRBJ2-7, with D perhaps matching TRBD2 (6 bases). Germline V gene lookup returns CDR1 LNHDA and CDR2 SQIVND (reference sequence). V was cut by 3 bases and J by 0 bases, with 9 bases left in between. This CDR3 region has 14 residues. The CDR3 region has the DNA TGTGCCAGTAGTATTGGAGGGCACTCCTACGAGCAGTACTTC. Encoded protein: CASSIGGHSYEQYF.

This chain joins TRBV27 and TRBJ2-7, with TRBD2 identical over 12 bases. Germline CDR1 MNHEY, CDR2 SMNVEV (reference sequence). CDR3 length equals 14 residues. V was clipped by 8 bases and J by 2 bases; unmatched bases: 4. This CDR3 is CASGLAGGPYEQYF. DNA of the CDR3: TGTGCCAGCGGGCTAGCGGGGGGGCCCTACGAGCAGTACTTC.

The V call is TRBV10-2, the J call TRBJ1-1; D unresolved. The CDR3 runs to 14 residues. Trimming pared 6 bases from V and 5 bases from J, leaving 16 bases between. Germline V CDR1 and CDR2: WSHSY, SAAADI. CDR3 DNA sequence: TGCGCCAGCAGCGTAACACCACTCGGGACTGAAGCTTTCTTT. The encoded protein is CASSVTPLGTEAFF.

A few counts support this clone. The chain uses TRBV27 and TRBJ1-3, with 7 positions matching TRBD1. Looked up from germline, CDR1 is MNHEY and CDR2 is SMNVEV (reference sequence). The ends lost 0 bases at V and 8 bases at J; junction bases unmatched: 4. The CDR3 totals 14 residues. The CDR3 sequence: CASSLSWDRDTIYF. The DNA for the CDR3 is TGTGCCAGCAGTTTATCGTGGGACAGAGACACCATATATTTT.

The chain links TRBV5-5 to TRBJ1-2, with a possible D match to TRBD1 (5 bases). This CDR3 is 14 amino acids long. The germline V gene encodes CDR1 SGHKS and CDR2 YYEKEE (reference sequence). The V and J ends lost 2 bases and 4 bases respectively, with 12 bases between them. The CDR3 reads CASSFEVGLYGYTF. The CDR3 DNA reads as TGTGCCAGCAGCTTTGAGGTGGGGCTCTATGGCTACACCTTC. The entire variable domain, with the rest obtained from reference TRBV5-5 and TRBJ1-2, is as follows: DAGVTQSPTHLIKTRGQQVTLRCSPISGHKSVSWYQQVLGQGPQFIFQYYEKEERGRGNFPDRFSARQFPNYSSELNVNALLLGDSALYLCASSFEVGLYGYTFGSGTRLTVV.

The chain has TRBV15 and TRBJ2-7; a possible D gene is TRBD2 (6 bases). In germline, CDR1 is LNHNV, CDR2 YYDKDF (reference sequence). Trimming took 3 bases from V and 7 from J, leaving 22 bases between them. The CDR3 is made up of 16 amino acids. The CDR3 nucleotides read TGTGCCACCAGCAGGGGGGGACGGCCGCCGGTAGGGGAGCAGTACTTC. Protein sequence: CATSRGGRPPVGEQYF.